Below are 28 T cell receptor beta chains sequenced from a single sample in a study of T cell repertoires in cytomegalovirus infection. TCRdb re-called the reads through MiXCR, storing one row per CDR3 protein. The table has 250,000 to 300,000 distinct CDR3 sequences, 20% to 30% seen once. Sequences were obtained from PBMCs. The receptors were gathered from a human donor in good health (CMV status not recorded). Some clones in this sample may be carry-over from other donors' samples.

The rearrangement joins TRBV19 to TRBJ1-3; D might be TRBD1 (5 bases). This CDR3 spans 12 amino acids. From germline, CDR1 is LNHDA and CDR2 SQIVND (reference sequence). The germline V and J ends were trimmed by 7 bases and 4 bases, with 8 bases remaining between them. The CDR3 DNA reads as TGTGCCAGTAAGGGGCCCGGAAACACCATATATTTT. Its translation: CASKGPGNTIYF.

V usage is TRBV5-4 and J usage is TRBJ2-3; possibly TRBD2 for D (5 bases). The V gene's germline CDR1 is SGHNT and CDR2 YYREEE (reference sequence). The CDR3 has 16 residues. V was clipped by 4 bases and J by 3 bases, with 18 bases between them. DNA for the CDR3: TGTGCCAGCAGCAACCGCCCGGGGAAGGGAACAGATACGCAGTATTTT. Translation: CASSNRPGKGTDTQYF.

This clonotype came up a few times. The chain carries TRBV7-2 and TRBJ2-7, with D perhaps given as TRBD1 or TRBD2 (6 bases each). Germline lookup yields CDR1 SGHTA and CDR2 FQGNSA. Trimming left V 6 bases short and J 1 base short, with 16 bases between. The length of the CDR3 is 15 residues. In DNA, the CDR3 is TGTGCCAGCAGGCGGGATGGAGGGGGATCCTACGAGCAGTACTTC. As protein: CASRRDGGGSYEQYF.

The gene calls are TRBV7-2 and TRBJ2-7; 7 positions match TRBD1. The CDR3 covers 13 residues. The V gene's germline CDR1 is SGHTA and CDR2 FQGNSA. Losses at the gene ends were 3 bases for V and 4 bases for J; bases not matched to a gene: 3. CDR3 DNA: TGTGCCAGCAGCTTCCCAGGGGGATACGAGCAGTACTTC. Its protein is CASSFPGGYEQYF.

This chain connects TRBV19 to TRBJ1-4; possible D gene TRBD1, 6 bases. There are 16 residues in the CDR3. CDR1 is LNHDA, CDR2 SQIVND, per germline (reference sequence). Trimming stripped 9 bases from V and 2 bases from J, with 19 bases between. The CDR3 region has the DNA TGTGCCAGCCGAAACCGTCCGGGACACACTAATGAAAAACTGTTTTTT. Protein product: CASRNRPGHTNEKLFF.

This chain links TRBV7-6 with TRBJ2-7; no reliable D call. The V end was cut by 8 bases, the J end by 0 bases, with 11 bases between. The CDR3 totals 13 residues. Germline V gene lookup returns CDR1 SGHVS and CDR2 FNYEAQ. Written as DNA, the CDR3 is TGTGCCAGCTGTGGCGTGAGCTCCTACGAGCAGTACTTC. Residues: CASCGVSSYEQYF.

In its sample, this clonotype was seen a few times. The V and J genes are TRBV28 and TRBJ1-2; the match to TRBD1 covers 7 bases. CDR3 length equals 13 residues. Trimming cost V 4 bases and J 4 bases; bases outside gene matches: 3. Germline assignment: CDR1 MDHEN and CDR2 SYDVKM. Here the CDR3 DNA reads TGTGCCAGCAGTTCGGGACAGCTCTATGGCTACACCTTC. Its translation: CASSSGQLYGYTF.

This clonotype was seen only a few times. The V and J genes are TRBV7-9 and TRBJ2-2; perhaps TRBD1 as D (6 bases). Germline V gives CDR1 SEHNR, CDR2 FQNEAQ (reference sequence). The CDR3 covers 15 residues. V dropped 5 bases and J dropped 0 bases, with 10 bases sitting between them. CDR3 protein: CASSPRTANTGELFF. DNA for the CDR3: TGTGCCAGCAGCCCTCGGACAGCGAACACCGGGGAGCTGTTTTTT.

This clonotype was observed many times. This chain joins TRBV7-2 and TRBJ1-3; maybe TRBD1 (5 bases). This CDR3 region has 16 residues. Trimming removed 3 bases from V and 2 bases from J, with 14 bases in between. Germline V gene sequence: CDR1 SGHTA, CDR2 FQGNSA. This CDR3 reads CASSLGPTTAGNTIYF. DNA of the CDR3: TGTGCCAGCAGCTTGGGACCGACGACGGCTGGAAACACCATATATTTT.

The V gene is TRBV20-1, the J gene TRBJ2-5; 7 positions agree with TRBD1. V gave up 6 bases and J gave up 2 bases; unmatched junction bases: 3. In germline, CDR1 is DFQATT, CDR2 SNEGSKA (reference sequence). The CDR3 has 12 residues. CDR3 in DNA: TGCAGTGCCCACAGGGGTCAAGAGACCCAGTACTTC. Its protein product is CSAHRGQETQYF.

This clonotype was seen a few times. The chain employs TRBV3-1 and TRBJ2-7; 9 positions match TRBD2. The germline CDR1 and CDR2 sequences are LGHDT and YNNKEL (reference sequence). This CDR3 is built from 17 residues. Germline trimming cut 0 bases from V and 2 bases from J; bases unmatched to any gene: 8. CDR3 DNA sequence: TGTGCCAGCAGCCAAGATAATCGCGGGGGGGACACCTACGAGCAGTACTTC. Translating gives CASSQDNRGGDTYEQYF.

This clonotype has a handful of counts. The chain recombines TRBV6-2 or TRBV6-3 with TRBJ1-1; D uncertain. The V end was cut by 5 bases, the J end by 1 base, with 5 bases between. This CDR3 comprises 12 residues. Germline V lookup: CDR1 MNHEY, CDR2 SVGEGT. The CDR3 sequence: CASSQWNTEAFF. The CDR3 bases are TGTGCCAGCAGTCAGTGGAACACTGAAGCTTTCTTT.

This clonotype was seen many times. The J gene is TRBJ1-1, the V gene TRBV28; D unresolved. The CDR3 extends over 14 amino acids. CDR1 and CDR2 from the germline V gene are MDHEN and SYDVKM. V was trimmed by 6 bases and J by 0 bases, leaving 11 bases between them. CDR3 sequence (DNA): TGTGCCAGCAGACTGTCGTTAATGAACACTGAAGCTTTCTTT. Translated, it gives CASRLSLMNTEAFF.

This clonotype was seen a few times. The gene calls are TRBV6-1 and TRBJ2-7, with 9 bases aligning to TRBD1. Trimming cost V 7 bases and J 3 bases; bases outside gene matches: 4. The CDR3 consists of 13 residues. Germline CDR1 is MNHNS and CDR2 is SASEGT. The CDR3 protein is CASIPTGGYEQYF. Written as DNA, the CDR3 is TGTGCCAGCATTCCGACAGGGGGCTACGAGCAGTACTTC.

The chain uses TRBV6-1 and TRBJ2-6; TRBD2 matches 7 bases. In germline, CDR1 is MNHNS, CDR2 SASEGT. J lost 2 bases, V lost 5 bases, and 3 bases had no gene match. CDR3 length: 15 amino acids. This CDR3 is CASSSGRAGANVLTF. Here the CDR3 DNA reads TGTGCCAGCAGTTCAGGGAGGGCTGGGGCCAACGTCCTGACTTTC.

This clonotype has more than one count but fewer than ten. CDR3 residues: CASSRAQGRAYEQYF. The DNA of the CDR3 is TGTGCCAGCAGCCGCGCGCAGGGGAGGGCCTACGAGCAGTACTTC. The chain carries TRBV6-5 and TRBJ2-7; a possible D gene is TRBD2 (7 bases). Trimming cost V 6 bases and J 2 bases, with 17 bases left between them. The CDR3 runs 15 residues. Germline lookup yields CDR1 MNHEY and CDR2 SVGAGI.

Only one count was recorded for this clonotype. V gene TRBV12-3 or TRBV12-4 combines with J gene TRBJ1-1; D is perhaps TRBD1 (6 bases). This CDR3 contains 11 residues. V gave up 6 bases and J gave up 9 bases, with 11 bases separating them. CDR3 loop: CASRSDSKAFF. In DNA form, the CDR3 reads TGTGCCAGCAGATCGGACAGTAAAGCTTTCTTT.

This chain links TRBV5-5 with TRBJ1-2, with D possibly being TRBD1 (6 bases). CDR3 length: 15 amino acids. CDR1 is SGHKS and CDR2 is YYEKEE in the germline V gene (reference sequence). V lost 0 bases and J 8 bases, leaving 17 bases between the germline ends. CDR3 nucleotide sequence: TGTGCCAGCAGCTTGGCTGGGGGCGGAGTTCGCGGCTACACCTTC. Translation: CASSLAGGGVRGYTF.

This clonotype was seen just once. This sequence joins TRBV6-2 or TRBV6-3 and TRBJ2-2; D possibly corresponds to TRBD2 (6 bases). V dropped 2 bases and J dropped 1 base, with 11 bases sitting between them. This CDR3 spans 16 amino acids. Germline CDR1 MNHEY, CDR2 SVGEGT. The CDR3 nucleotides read TGTGCCAGCAGTTACCTGGGACTGATGAACACCGGGGAGCTGTTTTTT. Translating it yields CASSYLGLMNTGELFF.

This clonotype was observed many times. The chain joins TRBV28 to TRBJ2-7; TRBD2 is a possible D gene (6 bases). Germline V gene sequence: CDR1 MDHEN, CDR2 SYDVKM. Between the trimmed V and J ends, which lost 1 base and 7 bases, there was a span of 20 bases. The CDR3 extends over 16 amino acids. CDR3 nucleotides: TGTGCCAGCAGTTTATCGACGGGAGAGAGGGATCAGGAGCAGTACTTC. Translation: CASSLSTGERDQEQYF.

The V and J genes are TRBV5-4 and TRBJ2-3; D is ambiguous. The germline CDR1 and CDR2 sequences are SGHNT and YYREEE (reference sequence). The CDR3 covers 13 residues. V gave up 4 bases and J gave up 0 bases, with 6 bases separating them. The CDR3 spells CASSQDSTDTQYF. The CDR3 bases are TGTGCCAGCAGCCAGGACAGCACAGATACGCAGTATTTT. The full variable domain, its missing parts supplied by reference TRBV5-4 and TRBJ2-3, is ETGVTQSPTHLIKTRGQQVTLRCSSQSGHNTVSWYQQALGQGPQFIFQYYREEENGRGNFPPRFSGLQFPNYSSELNVNALELDDSALYLCASSQDSTDTQYFGPGTRLTVL.

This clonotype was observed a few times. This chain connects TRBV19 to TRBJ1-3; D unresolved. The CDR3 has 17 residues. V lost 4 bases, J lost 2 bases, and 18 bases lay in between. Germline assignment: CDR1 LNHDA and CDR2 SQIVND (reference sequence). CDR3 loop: CASSTRPEDTTGNTIYF. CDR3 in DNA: TGTGCCAGTAGTACGAGACCGGAAGATACGACTGGAAACACCATATATTTT.

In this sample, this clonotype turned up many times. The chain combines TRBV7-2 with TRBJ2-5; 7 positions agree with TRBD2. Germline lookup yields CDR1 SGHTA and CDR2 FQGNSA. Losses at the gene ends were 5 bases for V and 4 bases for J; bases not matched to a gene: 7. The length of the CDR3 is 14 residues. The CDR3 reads CASSKNGGGETQYF. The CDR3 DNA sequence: TGTGCCAGCAGCAAAAATGGGGGGGGAGAGACCCAGTACTTC. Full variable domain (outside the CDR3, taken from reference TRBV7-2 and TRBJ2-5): GAGVSQSPSNKVTEKGKDVELRCDPISGHTALYWYRQSLGQGLEFLIYFQGNSAPDKSGLPSDRFSAERTGGSVSTLTIQRTQQEDSAVYLCASSKNGGGETQYFGPGTRLLVL.

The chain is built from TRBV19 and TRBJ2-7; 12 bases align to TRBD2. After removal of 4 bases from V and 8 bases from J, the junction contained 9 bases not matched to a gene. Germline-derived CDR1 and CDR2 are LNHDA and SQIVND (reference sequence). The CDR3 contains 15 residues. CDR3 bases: TGTGCCAGTAGTACCTCTAGCGGGAGGGCCTTAAAGCAGTACTTC. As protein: CASSTSSGRALKQYF. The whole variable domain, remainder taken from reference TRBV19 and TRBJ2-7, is DGGITQSPKYLFRKEGQNVTLSCEQNLNHDAMYWYRQDPGQGLRLIYYSQIVNDFQKGDIAEGYSVSREKKESFPLTVTSAQKNPTAFYLCASSTSSGRALKQYFGPGTRLTVT.

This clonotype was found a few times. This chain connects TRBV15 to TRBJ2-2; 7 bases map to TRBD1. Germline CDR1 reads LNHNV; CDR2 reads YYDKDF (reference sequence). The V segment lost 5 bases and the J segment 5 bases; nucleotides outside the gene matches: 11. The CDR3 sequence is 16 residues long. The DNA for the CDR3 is TGTGCCACCAGCCGCCTCGGGGACAGCAGGACCGGGGAGCTGTTTTTT. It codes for CATSRLGDSRTGELFF.

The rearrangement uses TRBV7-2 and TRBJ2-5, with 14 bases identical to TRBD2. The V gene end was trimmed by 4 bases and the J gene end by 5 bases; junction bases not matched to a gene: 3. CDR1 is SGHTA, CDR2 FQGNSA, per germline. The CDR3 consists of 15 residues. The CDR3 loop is CASSSRLAGGETQYF. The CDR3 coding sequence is TGTGCCAGCAGCTCTAGACTAGCGGGAGGGGAGACCCAGTACTTC.

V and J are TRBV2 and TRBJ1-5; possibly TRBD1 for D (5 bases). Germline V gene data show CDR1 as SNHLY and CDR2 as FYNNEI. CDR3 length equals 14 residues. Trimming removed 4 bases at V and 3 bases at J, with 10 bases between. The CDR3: CASSGGQHNQPQHF. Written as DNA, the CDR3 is TGTGCCAGCAGTGGGGGCCAGCACAATCAGCCCCAGCATTTT. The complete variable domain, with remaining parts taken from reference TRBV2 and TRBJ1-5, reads EPEVTQTPSHQVTQMGQEVILRCVPISNHLYFYWYRQILGQKVEFLVSFYNNEISEKSEIFDDQFSVERPDGSNFTLKIRSTKLEDSAMYFCASSGGQHNQPQHFGDGTRLSIL.

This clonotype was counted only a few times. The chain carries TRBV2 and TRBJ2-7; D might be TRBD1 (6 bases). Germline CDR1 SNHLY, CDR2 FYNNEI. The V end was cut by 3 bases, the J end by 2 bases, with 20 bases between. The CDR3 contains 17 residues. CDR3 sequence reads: CASSENGGEGVTYEQYF. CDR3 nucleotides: TGTGCCAGCAGTGAGAATGGTGGTGAGGGGGTGACCTACGAGCAGTACTTC.